In its sample, the clone carrying this TCR beta chain ranks as medium-sized. What it binds is unknown. These data originate in a study of spatial heterogeneity in lung cancer. Broader study findings: Counts that tracked tumor mutation counts were those of expanded intratumoral alpha and beta TCRs.

Trimming shortened V by 4 bases and J by 4 bases, and 10 bases separated the two germline ends. This CDR3 has 13 residues. CDR1 MDHEN and CDR2 SYDVKM come from the germline V gene. The time point was: sample taken at primary tumor resection. The cohort: some 73 early-stage, untreated non-small cell lung cancer patients. TCRdb reprocessed the 5' RACE reads via MiXCR and lists one record per CDR3 protein. This repertoire shows about 11,000 distinct CDR3 sequences, 5.1% found once; its top ten account for about an eighth. Sample: lung tumor tissue, taken at surgery. The receptor comes from a male donor with early-stage non-small cell lung cancer. This chain connects TRBV28 to TRBJ1-1, with TRBD1 as a possible D gene (6 bases). The CDR3 protein is CASSSPGATEAFF. The CDR3 DNA reads TGTGCCAGCAGTTCGCCAGGGGCCACTGAAGCTTTCTTT.